This T cell receptor beta chain came from a study of cytomegalovirus exposure and HLA in healthy donors. The CDR3 has 16 residues. Germline assignment: CDR1 LGHNA and CDR2 YNFKEQ. Losses at the gene ends were 4 bases for V and 2 bases for J; bases not matched to a gene: 7. Study-level points and caveats: Across donors, presence/absence analyses took sequencing depth to be roughly uniform.

As to this clone: Antigen specificity is unknown.

13 Jbeta primers and 60 Vbeta primers were used for the PCR. Sequencing was performed with immunoSEQ multiplex PCR; in TCRdb, only in-frame clones are kept and a portion is missing. Of around 71,000 clones in the sample, roughly 64% were seen once. The TCR originated in a man aged 30 to 39 in good health and CMV-seropositive. The chain recombines TRBV4-2 with TRBJ1-5; 8 positions agree with TRBD1. Sequenced: PBMCs. The DNA of the CDR3 is TGTGCCAGCAGCCCAGACGGACAGGGCCGCAATCAGCCCCAGCATTTT. Residues: CASSPDGQGRNQPQHF.